This TCR beta chain appears in the sequencing data of a study of control samples from healthy donors and cancer patients (TCRdb year 2020). Library generation was performed with the immunoSEQ multiplex PCR assay. Here the immuneACCESS table is served through TCRdb, limited to in-frame sequences with V and J called. Missing clones are a known gap in these copies; in checked studies unresolved V genes cover under half, and the rest lacks a known reason. For this sample the table gives around 200,000 clones, of which roughly nine tenths were detected only once. The ten biggest clones cover approximately 1.5% of the sample. Trimming accounts for 2 bases at V and 3 bases at J, while the number of junction bases matched to no gene is 6. From its cysteine to its phenylalanine, the CDR3 spans 16 amino acids. The read is trimmed to its CDR3 DNA, 48 bases read in frame from base 1. CDR1 and CDR2 were assigned from the germline V gene as SNHLY and FYNNEI.

Details on this clone: The target of this receptor is not known. One base away there is no much larger clone; base qualities are not given.

The sequence was obtained from a woman in her twenties or thirties in good health. The sequence is built from TRBV2 and TRBJ1-5; TRBD1 matches 8 bases in the middle. The sample was blood. DNA sequence: TGTGCCAGCAGTGAAAACTCAGGGGGCCTCAATCAGCCCCAGCATTTT. Protein translation: CASSENSGGLNQPQHF. Reference TRBV2 and TRBJ1-5 proteins supply the regions before and after the CDR3; the full variable domain is: EPEVTQTPSHQVTQMGQEVILRCVPISNHLYFYWYRQILGQKVEFLVSFYNNEISEKSEIFDDQFSVERPDGSNFTLKIRSTKLEDSAMYFCASSENSGGLNQPQHFGDGTRLSIL.